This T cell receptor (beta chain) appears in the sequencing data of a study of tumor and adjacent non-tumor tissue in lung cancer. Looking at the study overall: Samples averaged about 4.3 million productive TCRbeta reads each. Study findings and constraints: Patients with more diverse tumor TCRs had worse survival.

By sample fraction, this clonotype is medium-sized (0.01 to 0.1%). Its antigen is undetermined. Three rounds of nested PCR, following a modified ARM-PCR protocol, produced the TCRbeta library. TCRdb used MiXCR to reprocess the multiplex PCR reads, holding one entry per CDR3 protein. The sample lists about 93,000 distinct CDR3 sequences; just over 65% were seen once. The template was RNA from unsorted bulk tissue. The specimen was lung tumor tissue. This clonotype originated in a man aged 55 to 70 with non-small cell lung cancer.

The CDR3 reads CATTDREGQPQHF. For the CDR3, the DNA is TGTGCCACCACCGACAGGGAGGGTCAGCCCCAGCATTTT. The rearrangement links TRBV10-3 to TRBJ1-5, with 7 bases fitting TRBD1. Germline trimming cut 10 bases from V and 6 bases from J; bases unmatched to any gene: 9. Germline values: CDR1 ENHRY, CDR2 SYGVKD. This CDR3 region has 13 residues.